Listed below are T cell receptor beta chains from one sample, sequenced in a study of cytomegalovirus exposure and HLA in healthy donors. Profiled with immunoSEQ multiplex PCR; TCRdb holds only in-frame clones, not every one. This sample carries 65,000 to 90,000 clones, approximately 90% of them seen once, and the ten largest clones take 2%. Sequencing used PBMCs. Every receptor here comes from a woman aged 25-40 years in good health and CMV-seronegative. Each CDR3 is given with its conserved first and last residue. D genes are given only for firm matches. Clone size, where shown, is once, few, many, or a class for clones that have expanded.

v_call: TRBV6-1; j_call: TRBJ2-3; d_call: TRBD2; clone_size: NA; cdr3_aa: CASSEVSGTSDTQYF; cdr3_nt: TGTGCCAGCAGTGAAGTTAGCGGGACTTCAGATACGCAGTATTTT
v_call: TRBV6-6; j_call: TRBJ1-4; d_call: TRBD1; clone_size: few; cdr3_aa: CASRQQGNSEKLFF; cdr3_nt: TGTGCCAGCAGGCAACAGGGGAACAGTGAAAAACTGTTTTTT
v_call: TRBV13; j_call: TRBJ1-1; d_call: TRBD1; clone_size: NA; cdr3_aa: CASSVDRGLNTEAFF; cdr3_nt: TGTGCCAGCAGCGTCGACAGGGGGCTTAACACTGAAGCTTTCTTT
v_call: TRBV6-5; j_call: TRBJ2-2; d_call: NA; clone_size: NA; cdr3_aa: CASSYGSGRVTGELFF; cdr3_nt: TGTGCCAGCAGTTACGGGAGTGGGCGGGTCACCGGGGAGCTGTTTTTT
v_call: TRBV4-1; j_call: TRBJ2-5; d_call: NA; clone_size: NA; cdr3_aa: CASSQVLQETQYF; cdr3_nt: TGCGCCAGCAGCCAAGTTCTTCAAGAGACCCAGTACTTC
v_call: TRBV2; j_call: TRBJ1-2; d_call: NA; clone_size: once; cdr3_aa: CASSSGTYPYYTF; cdr3_nt: TGTGCCAGCAGTTCCGGGACTTACCCTTATTACACCTTC
v_call: TRBV4-2; j_call: TRBJ1-4; d_call: NA; clone_size: NA; cdr3_aa: CASSQDLTGNEKLFF; cdr3_nt: TGTGCCAGCAGCCAAGATCTAACAGGGAATGAAAAACTGTTTTTT
v_call: TRBV29-1; j_call: TRBJ1-1; d_call: TRBD1; clone_size: NA; cdr3_aa: CSAGGQGGTEAFF; cdr3_nt: TGCAGCGCGGGAGGACAGGGTGGCACTGAAGCTTTCTTT
v_call: TRBV6-6; j_call: TRBJ2-7; d_call: NA; clone_size: NA; cdr3_aa: CASSYSIREEQYF; cdr3_nt: TGTGCCAGCAGTTACTCGATAAGGGAGGAGCAGTACTTC
v_call: TRBV6-5; j_call: TRBJ2-6; d_call: NA; clone_size: few; cdr3_aa: CASSGSGANVLTF; cdr3_nt: TGTGCCAGCAGCGGCTCTGGGGCCAACGTCCTGACTTTC
v_call: TRBV5-6; j_call: TRBJ2-3; d_call: TRBD2; clone_size: NA; cdr3_aa: CASSLGLAGGVDTQYF; cdr3_nt: TGTGCCAGCAGCTTGGGGCTAGCGGGAGGCGTAGATACGCAGTATTTT
v_call: TRBV7-6; j_call: TRBJ2-2; d_call: TRBD2; clone_size: NA; cdr3_aa: CASSRNAGGSGGGELFF; cdr3_nt: TGTGCCAGCAGCCGAAACGCGGGAGGGAGTGGAGGCGGGGAGCTGTTTTTT
v_call: TRBV29-1; j_call: TRBJ1-1; d_call: TRBD1; clone_size: NA; cdr3_aa: CSDLGTANTEAFF; cdr3_nt: TGCAGCGACCTGGGGACAGCGAACACTGAAGCTTTCTTT
v_call: TRBV27; j_call: TRBJ2-2; d_call: NA; clone_size: NA; cdr3_aa: CASSYLGELFF; cdr3_nt: TGTGCCAGCAGTTATCTCGGGGAGCTGTTTTTT
v_call: TRBV27; j_call: TRBJ2-7; d_call: NA; clone_size: NA; cdr3_aa: CASSSQSGYEQYF; cdr3_nt: TGTGCCAGCAGTTCCCAATCGGGCTACGAGCAGTACTTC
v_call: TRBV6-5; j_call: TRBJ1-4; d_call: NA; clone_size: NA; cdr3_aa: CAYRASNEKLFF; cdr3_nt: TGTGCCTACAGGGCCTCTAATGAAAAACTGTTTTTT
v_call: TRBV11-2; j_call: TRBJ1-1; d_call: NA; clone_size: NA; cdr3_aa: CASRKSTTEAFF; cdr3_nt: TGTGCCAGCAGAAAGAGTACCACTGAAGCTTTCTTT
v_call: TRBV28; j_call: TRBJ2-7; d_call: TRBD1; clone_size: NA; cdr3_aa: CASSQRDREVYEQYF; cdr3_nt: TGTGCCAGCAGTCAACGGGACAGGGAAGTGTACGAGCAGTACTTC
v_call: TRBV19; j_call: TRBJ1-2; d_call: TRBD1; clone_size: NA; cdr3_aa: CASSLGQVVYGYTF; cdr3_nt: TGTGCCAGTAGTCTGGGACAGGTGGTCTATGGCTACACCTTC
v_call: TRBV10-3; j_call: TRBJ2-2; d_call: NA; clone_size: once; cdr3_aa: CAISESTGAGELFF; cdr3_nt: TGTGCCATCAGTGAGTCGACGGGGGCCGGGGAGCTGTTTTTT
v_call: TRBV7-6; j_call: TRBJ2-3; d_call: TRBD2; clone_size: NA; cdr3_aa: CASTNPSGRGTDTQYF; cdr3_nt: TGTGCCAGCACCAACCCTAGCGGGAGAGGAACAGATACGCAGTATTTT
v_call: TRBV6-6; j_call: TRBJ2-7; d_call: NA; clone_size: NA; cdr3_aa: CASSDSVSYEQYF; cdr3_nt: TGTGCCAGCAGTGACAGTGTCTCCTACGAGCAGTACTTC
v_call: TRBV10-3; j_call: TRBJ2-5; d_call: NA; clone_size: NA; cdr3_aa: CAISGQIQETQYF; cdr3_nt: TGTGCCATCAGTGGTCAGATACAAGAGACCCAGTACTTC
v_call: TRBV9; j_call: TRBJ2-1; d_call: TRBD2; clone_size: NA; cdr3_aa: CASSLTGTSYVNEQFF; cdr3_nt: TGTGCCAGCAGCCTAACCGGGACTAGCTACGTCAATGAGCAGTTCTTC
v_call: TRBV4-1; j_call: TRBJ2-7; d_call: TRBD2; clone_size: once; cdr3_aa: CASSLGTSGSFPEQYF; cdr3_nt: TGCGCCAGCAGCCTGGGGACTAGCGGGAGTTTTCCCGAGCAGTACTTC
v_call: TRBV7-2; j_call: TRBJ2-2; d_call: TRBD2; clone_size: NA; cdr3_aa: CASSNRAVSGRARTGELFF; cdr3_nt: TGTGCCAGCAGCAACCGGGCGGTTAGCGGGAGGGCACGGACCGGGGAGCTGTTTTTT
v_call: TRBV5-1; j_call: TRBJ1-2; d_call: NA; clone_size: NA; cdr3_aa: CASSLGGRLRDGYTF; cdr3_nt: TGCGCCAGCAGCTTGGGGGGCAGGCTTAGGGATGGCTACACCTTC
v_call: TRBV6-1; j_call: TRBJ1-5; d_call: NA; clone_size: NA; cdr3_aa: CASSEFVEGPQHF; cdr3_nt: TGTGCCAGCAGTGAATTTGTCGAGGGGCCCCAGCATTTT
v_call: TRBV16; j_call: TRBJ2-1; d_call: NA; clone_size: NA; cdr3_aa: CASSQSWTGYNEQFF; cdr3_nt: TGTGCCAGCAGCCAATCCTGGACTGGATACAATGAGCAGTTCTTC
v_call: TRBV7-3; j_call: TRBJ2-2; d_call: TRBD2; clone_size: NA; cdr3_aa: CASSLNQAGVTGELFF; cdr3_nt: TGTGCCAGCAGCTTAAACCAAGCGGGAGTTACCGGGGAGCTGTTTTTT
v_call: TRBV5-1; j_call: TRBJ2-7; d_call: TRBD2; clone_size: NA; cdr3_aa: CASSSTAGLAYEQYF; cdr3_nt: TGCGCCAGCAGCTCCACCGCCGGACTAGCGTACGAGCAGTACTTC
v_call: TRBV4-2; j_call: TRBJ2-2; d_call: TRBD1; clone_size: NA; cdr3_aa: CASSRETGTGNTGELFF; cdr3_nt: TGTGCCAGCAGCCGAGAAACCGGGACAGGGAACACCGGGGAGCTGTTTTTT
v_call: TRBV19; j_call: TRBJ2-1; d_call: TRBD2; clone_size: once; cdr3_aa: CASSIAGGSGRAEFF; cdr3_nt: TGTGCCAGTAGTATAGCCGGAGGAAGCGGGAGGGCCGAGTTCTTC
v_call: TRBV28; j_call: TRBJ2-1; d_call: NA; clone_size: once; cdr3_aa: CASSLSGLSSYNEQFF; cdr3_nt: TGTGCCAGCAGTTTGAGCGGGTTGAGCTCCTACAATGAGCAGTTCTTC
v_call: TRBV6-1; j_call: TRBJ2-7; d_call: TRBD2; clone_size: NA; cdr3_aa: CASRSGAGPYEQYF; cdr3_nt: TGTGCCAGCAGAAGCGGGGCAGGGCCATACGAGCAGTACTTC
v_call: TRBV5-5; j_call: TRBJ2-7; d_call: TRBD2; clone_size: NA; cdr3_aa: CASSVSSGTTYEQYF; cdr3_nt: TGTGCCAGCAGCGTGTCTAGCGGGACAACCTACGAGCAGTACTTC
v_call: TRBV11-3; j_call: TRBJ2-5; d_call: NA; clone_size: NA; cdr3_aa: CASSLAAAEETQYF; cdr3_nt: TGTGCCAGCAGCTTAGCGGCGGCAGAAGAGACCCAGTACTTC
v_call: TRBV6-5; j_call: TRBJ1-1; d_call: NA; clone_size: NA; cdr3_aa: CASSYRGLGTEAFF; cdr3_nt: TGTGCCAGCAGTTACCGGGGATTGGGCACTGAAGCTTTCTTT
v_call: TRBV6-6; j_call: TRBJ1-6; d_call: NA; clone_size: NA; cdr3_aa: CASSNNQGLLHSPLHF; cdr3_nt: TGTGCCAGCAGTAACAATCAGGGCCTACTTCATTCACCCCTCCACTTT
v_call: TRBV21-1; j_call: TRBJ2-7; d_call: NA; clone_size: NA; cdr3_aa: CASSNKKGSGTYEQYF; cdr3_nt: TGTGCCAGCAGCAACAAGAAGGGTAGCGGCACCTACGAGCAGTACTTC